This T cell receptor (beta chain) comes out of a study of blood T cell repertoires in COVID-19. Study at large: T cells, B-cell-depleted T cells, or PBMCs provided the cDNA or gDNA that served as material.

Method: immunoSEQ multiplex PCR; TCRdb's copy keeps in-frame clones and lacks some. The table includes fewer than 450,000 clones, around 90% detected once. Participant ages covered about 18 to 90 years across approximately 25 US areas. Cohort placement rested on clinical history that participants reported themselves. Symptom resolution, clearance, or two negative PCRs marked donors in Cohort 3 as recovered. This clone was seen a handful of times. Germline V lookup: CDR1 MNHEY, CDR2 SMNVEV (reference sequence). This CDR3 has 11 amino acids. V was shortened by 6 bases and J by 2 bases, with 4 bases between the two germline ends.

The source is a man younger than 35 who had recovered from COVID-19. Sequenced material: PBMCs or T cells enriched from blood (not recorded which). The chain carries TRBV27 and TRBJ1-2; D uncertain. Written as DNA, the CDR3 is TGTGCCAGCAGACAGAACTATGGCTACACCTTC. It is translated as CASRQNYGYTF.